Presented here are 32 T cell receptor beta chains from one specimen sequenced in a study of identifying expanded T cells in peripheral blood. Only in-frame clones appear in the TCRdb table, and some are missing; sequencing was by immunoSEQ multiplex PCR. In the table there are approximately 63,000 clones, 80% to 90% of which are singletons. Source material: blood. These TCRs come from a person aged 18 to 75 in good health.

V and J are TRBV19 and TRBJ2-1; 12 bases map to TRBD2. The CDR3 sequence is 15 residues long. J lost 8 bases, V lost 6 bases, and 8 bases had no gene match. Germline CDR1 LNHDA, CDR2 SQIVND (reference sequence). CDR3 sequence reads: CASSPLAGGRDEQFF. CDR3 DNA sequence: TGTGCCAGTAGCCCACTAGCGGGAGGCCGGGATGAGCAGTTCTTC.

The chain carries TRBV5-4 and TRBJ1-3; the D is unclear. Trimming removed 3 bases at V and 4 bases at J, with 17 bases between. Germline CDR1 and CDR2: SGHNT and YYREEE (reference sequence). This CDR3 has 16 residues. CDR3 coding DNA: TGTGCCAGCAGCTATAGGCTGGCTCAGGAGGGAAACACCATATATTTT. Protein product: CASSYRLAQEGNTIYF.

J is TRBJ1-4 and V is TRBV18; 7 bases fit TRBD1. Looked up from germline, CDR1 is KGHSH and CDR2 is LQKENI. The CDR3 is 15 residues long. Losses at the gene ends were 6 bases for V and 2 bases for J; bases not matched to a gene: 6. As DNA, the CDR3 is TGTGCCAGCTCCCGTCCGGGACAGACTAATGAAAAACTGTTTTTT. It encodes CASSRPGQTNEKLFF.

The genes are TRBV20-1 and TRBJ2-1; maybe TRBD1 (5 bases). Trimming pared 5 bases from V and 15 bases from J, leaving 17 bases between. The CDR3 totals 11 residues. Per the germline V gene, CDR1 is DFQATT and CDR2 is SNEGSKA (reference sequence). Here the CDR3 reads CSAQGPLNRFF. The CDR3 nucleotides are TGCAGTGCTCAGGGTCCTTTAAACCGGTTCTTC.

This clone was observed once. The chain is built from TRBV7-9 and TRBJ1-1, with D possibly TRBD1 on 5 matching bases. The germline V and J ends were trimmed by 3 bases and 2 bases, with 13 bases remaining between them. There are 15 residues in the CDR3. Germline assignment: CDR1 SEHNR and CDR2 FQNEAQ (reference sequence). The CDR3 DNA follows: TGTGCCAGCAGCTTGGAGGGGTTCCCAAACACTGAAGCTTTCTTT. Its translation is CASSLEGFPNTEAFF. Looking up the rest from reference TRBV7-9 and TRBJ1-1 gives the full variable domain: DTGVSQNPRHKITKRGQNVTFRCDPISEHNRLYWYRQTLGQGPEFLTYFQNEAQLEKSRLLSDRFSAERPKGSFSTLEIQRTEQGDSAMYLCASSLEGFPNTEAFFGQGTRLTVV.

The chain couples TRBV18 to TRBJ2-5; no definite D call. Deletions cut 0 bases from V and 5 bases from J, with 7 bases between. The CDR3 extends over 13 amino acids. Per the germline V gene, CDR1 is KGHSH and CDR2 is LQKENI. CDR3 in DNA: TGTGCCAGCTCACCACCGGGTTCGGAGACCCAGTACTTC. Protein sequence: CASSPPGSETQYF.

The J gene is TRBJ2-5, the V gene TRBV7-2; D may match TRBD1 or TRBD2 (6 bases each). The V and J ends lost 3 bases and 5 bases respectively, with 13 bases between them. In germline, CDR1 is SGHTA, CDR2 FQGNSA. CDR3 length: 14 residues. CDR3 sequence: CASSFQWGAETQYF. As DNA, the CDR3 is TGTGCCAGCAGCTTTCAGTGGGGGGCGGAGACCCAGTACTTC.

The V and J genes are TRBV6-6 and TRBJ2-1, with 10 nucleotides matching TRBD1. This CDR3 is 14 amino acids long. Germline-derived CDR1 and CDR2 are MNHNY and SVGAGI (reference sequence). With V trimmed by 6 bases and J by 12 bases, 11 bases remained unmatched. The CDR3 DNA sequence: TGTGCCAGCAGCCATGACAGGGGGCGTAACCGGCAGTTCTTC. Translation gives CASSHDRGRNRQFF.

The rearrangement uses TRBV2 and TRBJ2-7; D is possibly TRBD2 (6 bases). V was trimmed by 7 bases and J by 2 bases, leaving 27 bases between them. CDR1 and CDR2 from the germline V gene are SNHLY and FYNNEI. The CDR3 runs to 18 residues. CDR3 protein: CASMRMTGVGRGTYEQYF. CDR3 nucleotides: TGTGCCAGCATGAGGATGACGGGAGTAGGGCGGGGTACCTACGAGCAGTACTTC.

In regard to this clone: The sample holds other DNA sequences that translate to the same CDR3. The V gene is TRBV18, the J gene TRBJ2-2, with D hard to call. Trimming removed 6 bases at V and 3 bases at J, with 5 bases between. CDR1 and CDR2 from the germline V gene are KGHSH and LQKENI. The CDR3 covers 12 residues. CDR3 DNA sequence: TGTGCCAGCTCGCCGGACACCGGGGAGCTGTTTTTT. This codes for CASSPDTGELFF.

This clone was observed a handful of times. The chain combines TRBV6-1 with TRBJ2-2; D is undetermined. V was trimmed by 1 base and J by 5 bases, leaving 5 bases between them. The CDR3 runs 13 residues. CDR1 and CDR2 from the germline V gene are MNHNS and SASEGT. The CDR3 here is CASSEVETGELFF. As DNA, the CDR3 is TGTGCCAGCAGTGAAGTAGAGACCGGGGAGCTGTTTTTT.

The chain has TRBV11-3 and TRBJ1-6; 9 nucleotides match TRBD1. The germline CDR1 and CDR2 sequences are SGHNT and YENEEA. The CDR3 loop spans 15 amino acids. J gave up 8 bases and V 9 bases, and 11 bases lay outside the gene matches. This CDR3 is CARDRGKRGDSPLHF. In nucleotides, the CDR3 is TGTGCCAGAGACAGGGGGAAGAGGGGGGATTCACCCCTCCACTTT.

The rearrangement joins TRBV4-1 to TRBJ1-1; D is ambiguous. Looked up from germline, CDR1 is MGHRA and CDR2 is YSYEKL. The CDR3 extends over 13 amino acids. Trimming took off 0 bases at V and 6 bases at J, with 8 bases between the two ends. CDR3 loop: CASSQEPRPEAFF. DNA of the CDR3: TGCGCCAGCAGCCAAGAACCGAGGCCTGAAGCTTTCTTT.

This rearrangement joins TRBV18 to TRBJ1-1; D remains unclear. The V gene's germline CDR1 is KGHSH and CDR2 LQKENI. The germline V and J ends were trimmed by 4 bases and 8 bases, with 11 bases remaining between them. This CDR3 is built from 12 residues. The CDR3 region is CASSLWTREAFF. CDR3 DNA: TGTGCCAGCTCACTCTGGACGAGGGAAGCTTTCTTT.

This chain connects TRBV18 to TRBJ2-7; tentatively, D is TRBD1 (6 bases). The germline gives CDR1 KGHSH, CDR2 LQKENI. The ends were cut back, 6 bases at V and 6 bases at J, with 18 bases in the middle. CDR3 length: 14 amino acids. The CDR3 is CASSQRQQGAEQYF. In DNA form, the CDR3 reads TGTGCCAGCTCCCAAAGGCAACAGGGTGCCGAGCAGTACTTC.

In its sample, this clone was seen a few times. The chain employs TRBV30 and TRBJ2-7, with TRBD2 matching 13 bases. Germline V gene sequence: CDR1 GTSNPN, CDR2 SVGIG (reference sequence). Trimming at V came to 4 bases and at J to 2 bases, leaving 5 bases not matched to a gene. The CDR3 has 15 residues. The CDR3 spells CAWTLTSGGPYEQYF. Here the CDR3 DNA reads TGTGCCTGGACCCTGACTAGCGGGGGGCCCTACGAGCAGTACTTC.

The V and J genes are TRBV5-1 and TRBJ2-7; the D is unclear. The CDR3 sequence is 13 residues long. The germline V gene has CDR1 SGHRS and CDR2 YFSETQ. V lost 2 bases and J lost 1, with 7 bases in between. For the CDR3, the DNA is TGCGCCAGCAGCTTAGAGCTATCCTACGAGCAGTACTTC. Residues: CASSLELSYEQYF.

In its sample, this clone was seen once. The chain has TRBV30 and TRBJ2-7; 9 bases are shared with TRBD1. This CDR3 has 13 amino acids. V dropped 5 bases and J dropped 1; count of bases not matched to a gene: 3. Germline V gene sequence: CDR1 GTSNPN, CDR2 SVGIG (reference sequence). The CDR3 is CAWSDRGSYEQYF. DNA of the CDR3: TGTGCCTGGTCGGACAGGGGATCCTACGAGCAGTACTTC.

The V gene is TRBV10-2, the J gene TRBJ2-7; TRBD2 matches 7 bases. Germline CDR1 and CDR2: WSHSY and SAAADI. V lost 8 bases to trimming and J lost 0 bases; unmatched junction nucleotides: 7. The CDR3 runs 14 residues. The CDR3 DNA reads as TGCGCCAGCCGAACTAGCGCTAGCTCCTACGAGCAGTACTTC. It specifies CASRTSASSYEQYF.

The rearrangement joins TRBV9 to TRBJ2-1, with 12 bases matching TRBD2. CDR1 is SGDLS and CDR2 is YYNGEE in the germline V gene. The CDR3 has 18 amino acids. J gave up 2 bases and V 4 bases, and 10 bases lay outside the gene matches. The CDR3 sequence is CASSTRPRTSGAYNEQFF. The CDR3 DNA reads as TGTGCCAGCAGCACCCGGCCCAGGACTAGCGGGGCCTACAATGAGCAGTTCTTC.

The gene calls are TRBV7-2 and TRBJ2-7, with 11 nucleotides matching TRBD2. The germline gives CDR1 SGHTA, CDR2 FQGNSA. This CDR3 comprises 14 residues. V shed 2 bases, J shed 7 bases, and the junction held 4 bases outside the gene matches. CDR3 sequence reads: CASSLRLAGSEQYF. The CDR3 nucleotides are TGTGCCAGCAGCTTAAGACTAGCGGGAAGTGAGCAGTACTTC.

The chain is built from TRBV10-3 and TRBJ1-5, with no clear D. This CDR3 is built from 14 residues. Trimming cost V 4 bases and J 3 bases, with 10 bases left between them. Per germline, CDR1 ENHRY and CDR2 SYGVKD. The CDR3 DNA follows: TGTGCCATCAGTGCCGTTGGGGACAATCAGCCCCAGCATTTT. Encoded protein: CAISAVGDNQPQHF.

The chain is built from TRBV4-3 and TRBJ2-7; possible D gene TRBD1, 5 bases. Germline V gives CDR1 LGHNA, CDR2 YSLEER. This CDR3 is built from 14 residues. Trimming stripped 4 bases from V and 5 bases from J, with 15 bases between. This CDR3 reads CASSPRQPWNEQYF. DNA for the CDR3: TGCGCCAGCAGCCCCCGACAGCCGTGGAACGAGCAGTACTTC.

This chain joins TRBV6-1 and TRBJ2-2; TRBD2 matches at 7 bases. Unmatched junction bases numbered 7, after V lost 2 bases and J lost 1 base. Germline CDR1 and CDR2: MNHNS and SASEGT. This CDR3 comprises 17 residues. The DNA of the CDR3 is TGTGCCAGCAGTGAATTGGCGGGAGAAAGGAACACCGGGGAGCTGTTTTTT. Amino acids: CASSELAGERNTGELFF.

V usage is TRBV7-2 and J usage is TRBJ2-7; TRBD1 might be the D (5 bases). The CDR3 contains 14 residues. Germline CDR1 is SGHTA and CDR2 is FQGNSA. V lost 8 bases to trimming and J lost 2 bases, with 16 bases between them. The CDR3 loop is CASQQAIGTYEQYF. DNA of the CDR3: TGTGCCAGCCAACAGGCTATCGGCACCTACGAGCAGTACTTC.

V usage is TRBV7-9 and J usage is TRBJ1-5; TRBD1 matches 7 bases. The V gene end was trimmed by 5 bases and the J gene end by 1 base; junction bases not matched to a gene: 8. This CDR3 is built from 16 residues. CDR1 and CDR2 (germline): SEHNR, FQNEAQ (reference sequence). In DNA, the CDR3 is TGTGCCAGCAGCCACTCCGGGACAGTAAGCAATCAGCCCCAGCATTTT. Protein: CASSHSGTVSNQPQHF.

As DNA, the CDR3 is TGTGCCAGTGGGATGGGCACTGAAGCTTTCTTT. Translation gives CASGMGTEAFF. The chain uses TRBV28 and TRBJ1-1; D gene uncertain. Trimming took off 9 bases at V and 4 bases at J, with 9 bases between the two ends. The germline gives CDR1 MDHEN, CDR2 SYDVKM. CDR3 length: 11 residues.

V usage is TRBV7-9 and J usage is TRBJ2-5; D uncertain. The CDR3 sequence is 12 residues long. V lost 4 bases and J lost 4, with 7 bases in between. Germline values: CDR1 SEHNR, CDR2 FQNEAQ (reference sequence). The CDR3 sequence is CASSSMSETQYF. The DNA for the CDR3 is TGTGCCAGCAGCTCAATGTCAGAGACCCAGTACTTC.

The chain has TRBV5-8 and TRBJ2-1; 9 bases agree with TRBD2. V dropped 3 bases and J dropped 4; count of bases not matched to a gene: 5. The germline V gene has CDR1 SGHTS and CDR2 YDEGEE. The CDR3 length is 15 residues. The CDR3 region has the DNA TGTGCCAGCAGCTGGCTGACTAGCGGATACAATGAGCAGTTCTTC. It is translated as CASSWLTSGYNEQFF.

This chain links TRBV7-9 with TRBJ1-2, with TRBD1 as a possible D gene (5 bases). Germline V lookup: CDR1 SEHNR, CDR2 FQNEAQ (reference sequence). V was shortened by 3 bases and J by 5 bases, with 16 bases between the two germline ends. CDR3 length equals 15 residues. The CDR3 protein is CASSLPGGGIYGYTF. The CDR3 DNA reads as TGTGCCAGCAGCTTGCCCGGGGGAGGGATTTATGGCTACACCTTC.

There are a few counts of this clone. The CDR3 DNA follows: TGCAGCGTGTCAACAGGGGGTGGAAACACCATATATTTT. This translates into CSVSTGGGNTIYF. The gene calls are TRBV29-1 and TRBJ1-3, with 8 bases lining up with TRBD1. V lost 6 bases, J lost 3 bases, and 4 bases stayed unmatched. CDR1 and CDR2 from the germline V gene are SQVTM and ANQGSEA. The CDR3 contains 13 residues. Based on the CDR3 plus reference TRBV29-1 and TRBJ1-3, the full variable domain is SAVISQKPSRDICQRGTSLTIQCQVDSQVTMMFWYRQQPGQSLTLIATANQGSEATYESGFVIDKFPISRPNLTFSTLTVSNMSPEDSSIYLCSVSTGGGNTIYFGEGSWLTVV.

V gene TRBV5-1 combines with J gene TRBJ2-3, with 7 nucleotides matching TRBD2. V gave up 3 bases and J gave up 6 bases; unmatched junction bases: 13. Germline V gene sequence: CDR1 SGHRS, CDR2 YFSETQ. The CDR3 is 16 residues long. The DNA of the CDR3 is TGCGCCAGCAGCTCAATACCGGGACTAACGGGCGATACGCAGTATTTT. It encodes CASSSIPGLTGDTQYF. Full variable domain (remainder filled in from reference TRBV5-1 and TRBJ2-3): KAGVTQTPRYLIKTRGQQVTLSCSPISGHRSVSWYQQTPGQGLQFLFEYFSETQRNKGNFPGRFSGRQFSNSRSEMNVSTLELGDSALYLCASSSIPGLTGDTQYFGPGTRLTVL.